The present entry profiles one TCR beta chain with its context. This CDR3 is built from 11 residues. Per germline, CDR1 PRHDT and CDR2 FYEKMQ (reference sequence). V gave up 1 base and J gave up 6 bases, with 4 bases separating them. The sample originates from a study of cytomegalovirus exposure and HLA in healthy donors. Profiling relied on immunoSEQ multiplex PCR, and the TCRdb table lists in-frame clones only, not all of them. The data show about 280,000 clones, around 89% seen once. This clonotype was sampled from a woman aged 18-29 years in good health and CMV-seronegative. The rearrangement uses TRBV13 and TRBJ2-7; D not resolved. Sequencing was performed on PBMCs. CDR3 region: CASSLVREQYF. The CDR3 nucleotides read TGTGCCAGCAGCTTAGTCCGCGAGCAGTACTTC.